This T cell receptor (beta chain) was recorded in a study of T-cell reconstitution after alpha-beta-depleted transplantation in children. This clonotype has ten or more counts. The TCRbeta library incorporated unique molecular identifiers. TCRdb used MiXCR to reprocess the PCR reads, holding one entry per CDR3 protein. The table shows roughly 90,000 distinct CDR3 sequences, with less than 15% occurring only once. The CDR3 is 16 amino acids. CDR1 and CDR2 (germline): SQVTM, ANQGSEA. V was shortened by 1 base and J by 6 bases, with 21 bases between the two germline ends. This TCR was recovered from a human donor who donated a stem cell graft to a child with inherited bone marrow failure. The specimen was PBMCs from the stem cell graft donor, collected from the stem cell graft. The V and J genes are TRBV29-1 and TRBJ1-2; D not certain. CDR3 region: CSVEGGRYASSDGYTF. The CDR3 DNA sequence: TGCAGCGTTGAAGGAGGGCGCTATGCTTCATCGGATGGCTACACCTTC.